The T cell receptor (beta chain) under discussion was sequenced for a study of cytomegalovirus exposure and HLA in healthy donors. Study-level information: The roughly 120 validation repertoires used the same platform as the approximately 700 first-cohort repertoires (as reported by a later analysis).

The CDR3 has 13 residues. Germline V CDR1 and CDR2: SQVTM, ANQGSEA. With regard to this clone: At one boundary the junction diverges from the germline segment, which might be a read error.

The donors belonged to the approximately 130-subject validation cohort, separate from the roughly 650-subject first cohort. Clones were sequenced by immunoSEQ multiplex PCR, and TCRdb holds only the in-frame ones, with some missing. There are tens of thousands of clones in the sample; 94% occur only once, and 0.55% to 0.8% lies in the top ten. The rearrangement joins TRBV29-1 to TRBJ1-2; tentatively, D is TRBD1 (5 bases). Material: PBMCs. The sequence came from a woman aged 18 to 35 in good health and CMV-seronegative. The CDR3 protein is CSFDRGIRYGYTF. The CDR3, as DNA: TGCAGCTTTGACAGAGGGATTCGCTATGGCTACACCTTC.